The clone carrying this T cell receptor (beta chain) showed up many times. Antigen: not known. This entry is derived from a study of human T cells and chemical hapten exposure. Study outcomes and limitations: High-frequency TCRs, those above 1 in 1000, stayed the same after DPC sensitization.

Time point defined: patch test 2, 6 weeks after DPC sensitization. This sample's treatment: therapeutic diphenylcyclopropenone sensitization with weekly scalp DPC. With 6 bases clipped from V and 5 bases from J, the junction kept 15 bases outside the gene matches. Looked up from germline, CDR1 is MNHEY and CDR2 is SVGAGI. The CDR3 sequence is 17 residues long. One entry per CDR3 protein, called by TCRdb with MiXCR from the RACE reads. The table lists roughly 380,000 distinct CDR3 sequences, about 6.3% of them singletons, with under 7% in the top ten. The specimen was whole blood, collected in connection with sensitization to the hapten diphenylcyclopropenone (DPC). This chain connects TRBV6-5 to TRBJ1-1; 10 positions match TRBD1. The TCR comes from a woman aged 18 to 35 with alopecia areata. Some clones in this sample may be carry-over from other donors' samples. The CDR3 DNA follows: TGTGCCAGCAGCCCCTACGGACAGGGGGGAGGTTTAACTGAAGCTTTCTTT. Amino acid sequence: CASSPYGQGGGLTEAFF.